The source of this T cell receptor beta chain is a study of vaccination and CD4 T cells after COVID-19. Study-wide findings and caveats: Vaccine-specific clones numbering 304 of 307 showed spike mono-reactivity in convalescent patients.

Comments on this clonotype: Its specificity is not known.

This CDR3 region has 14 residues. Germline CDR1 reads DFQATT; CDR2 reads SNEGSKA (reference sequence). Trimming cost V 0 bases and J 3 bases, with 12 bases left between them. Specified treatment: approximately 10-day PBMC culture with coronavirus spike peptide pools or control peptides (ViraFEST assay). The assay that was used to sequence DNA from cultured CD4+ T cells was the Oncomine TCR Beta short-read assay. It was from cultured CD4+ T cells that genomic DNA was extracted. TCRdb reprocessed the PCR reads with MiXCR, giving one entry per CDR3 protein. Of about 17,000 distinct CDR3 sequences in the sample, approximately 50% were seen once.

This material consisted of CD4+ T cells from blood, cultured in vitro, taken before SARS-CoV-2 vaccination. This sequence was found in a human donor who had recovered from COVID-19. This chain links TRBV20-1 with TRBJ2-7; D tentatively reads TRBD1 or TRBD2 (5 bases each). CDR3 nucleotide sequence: TGCAGTGCTAGAGAGGGACCGCCCTTCTACGAGCAGTACTTC. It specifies CSAREGPPFYEQYF.